This T cell receptor beta chain was sequenced during a study of early T cells in non-severe SARS-CoV-2 infection. For the study at large: The sequenced material was bulk RNA from unsorted whole blood, and its chains were unpaired.

Each single cDNA molecule received a unique molecular identifier. TCRdb redid the calling of the 5' RACE reads with MiXCR, one entry per CDR3 protein. The data show approximately 57,000 distinct CDR3 sequences, about an eighth seen once. Study-level points and caveats: VDJdb matching, biased toward anti-spike CD8 responses, missed private and CD4 specificities.

V shed 5 bases and J 2 bases; nucleotides not matched to a gene: 15. The CDR3 contains 19 residues. Germline values: CDR1 MNHEY, CDR2 SMNVEV (reference sequence). Comments on this clonotype: Antigen: not known.

The clonotype originates from an adult who was a healthcare worker with PCR-confirmed SARS-CoV-2 infection or an uninfected control (not recorded which). Sequenced sample: whole blood. J is TRBJ1-1 and V is TRBV27, with 12 bases identical to TRBD1. In DNA form, the CDR3 reads TGTGCCAGCAGTCTCACATTCCTCGGGACAGGGGGCGCAAACACTGAAGCTTTCTTT. Amino acids: CASSLTFLGTGGANTEAFF.